Listed below are T cell receptor beta chains from one sample, sequenced in a study of early T cells in non-severe SARS-CoV-2 infection. In TCRdb, the 5' RACE reads were re-called with MiXCR into one record per CDR3 protein. The sample contains roughly 75,000 distinct CDR3 sequences, about 17% of which appear only once. Sequenced input: whole blood. The receptors derive from an adult who was a healthcare worker with PCR-confirmed SARS-CoV-2 infection or an uninfected control (not recorded which). CDR3s include the opening cysteine and the closing phenylalanine or tryptophan.

v_call: TRBV12-3/TRBV12-4
j_call: TRBJ1-6
cdr3_aa: CASSLARDNSPLHF

v_call: TRBV20-1
j_call: TRBJ2-7
cdr3_aa: CSARRDSYEQYF

v_call: TRBV2
j_call: TRBJ1-1
cdr3_aa: CASSEQGMNTEAFF

v_call: TRBV11-3
j_call: TRBJ2-3
cdr3_aa: CASTSVDTDTQYF

v_call: TRBV12-3/TRBV12-4
j_call: TRBJ2-7
cdr3_aa: CASSLGRALTYEQYF

v_call: TRBV10-2
j_call: TRBJ2-1
cdr3_aa: CASRRGATYNEQFF

v_call: TRBV11-3
j_call: TRBJ1-1
cdr3_aa: CASSTRGIGAEAFF

v_call: TRBV10-2
j_call: TRBJ1-6
cdr3_aa: CASSPDSYNSPLHF

v_call: TRBV7-3
j_call: TRBJ2-7
cdr3_aa: CASSFAGQGSYEQYF

v_call: TRBV10-3
j_call: TRBJ2-1
cdr3_aa: CAISGGAPEYNEQFF

v_call: TRBV2
j_call: TRBJ1-6
cdr3_aa: CASSDGNRGENSPLHF

v_call: TRBV30
j_call: TRBJ1-5
cdr3_aa: CAWNAGFQGIQIDQPQHF

v_call: TRBV18
j_call: TRBJ1-1
cdr3_aa: CASSREGTEAFF

v_call: TRBV29-1
j_call: TRBJ1-1
cdr3_aa: CSTPGQLNTEAFF

v_call: TRBV28
j_call: TRBJ2-7
cdr3_aa: CASRASGTGPEQYF

v_call: TRBV11-2
j_call: TRBJ1-4
cdr3_aa: CASSSLQGSRNEKLFF

v_call: TRBV3-1
j_call: TRBJ2-2
cdr3_aa: CASSQKGTTNTGELFF

v_call: TRBV29-1
j_call: TRBJ1-1
cdr3_aa: CSVSQGRNTEAFF

v_call: TRBV9
j_call: TRBJ2-1
cdr3_aa: CASSVTSGGMDEQFF

v_call: TRBV3-1
j_call: TRBJ2-7
cdr3_aa: CASSPSGGASYEQYF

v_call: TRBV11-3
j_call: TRBJ1-1
cdr3_aa: CASSSPRNTEAFF

v_call: TRBV2
j_call: TRBJ2-1
cdr3_aa: CASSESSGGAWEQFF

v_call: TRBV11-2
j_call: TRBJ1-2
cdr3_aa: CASSPWGYYGYTF

v_call: TRBV19
j_call: TRBJ2-1
cdr3_aa: CASTSGTGGIYEQFF

v_call: TRBV7-6
j_call: TRBJ1-2
cdr3_aa: CASSSRDTSNYGYTF

v_call: TRBV7-9
j_call: TRBJ2-7
cdr3_aa: CASSSQANPGYEQYF

v_call: TRBV6-1
j_call: TRBJ2-1
cdr3_aa: CASSESGRVNEQFF

v_call: TRBV5-5
j_call: TRBJ2-7
cdr3_aa: CASSLPLGYEQYF

v_call: TRBV29-1
j_call: TRBJ1-3
cdr3_aa: CSVSGQGGSENTIYF

v_call: TRBV27
j_call: TRBJ1-4
cdr3_aa: CASGGRLNEKLFF

v_call: TRBV29-1
j_call: TRBJ2-7
cdr3_aa: CSVVRVYEQYF

v_call: TRBV7-2
j_call: TRBJ2-7
cdr3_aa: CASSPWDGGYEQYF

v_call: TRBV7-3
j_call: TRBJ2-7
cdr3_aa: CASSLTSYDEQYF

v_call: TRBV29-1
j_call: TRBJ2-7
cdr3_aa: CSVGGGVGYEQYF

v_call: TRBV28
j_call: TRBJ1-2
cdr3_aa: CACGDREFVGYTF

v_call: TRBV12-3/TRBV12-4
j_call: TRBJ1-4
cdr3_aa: CASSPSRYGSEKLFF

v_call: TRBV24-1
j_call: TRBJ1-1
cdr3_aa: CATSDLAPGKAFF

v_call: TRBV10-3
j_call: TRBJ1-2
cdr3_aa: CAITDSFGYTF